This TCR beta chain was documented in a study of blood T cell repertoires in COVID-19. Study in general: From the United States, Italy and Spain came samples of acute and convalescent COVID-19. From T cells, B-cell-depleted T cells, or PBMCs came the material, which was cDNA or gDNA.

As originally analysed: Reference gene primer amplification yielded estimated nucleated cell counts. The data were produced by immunoSEQ multiplex PCR, yet TCRdb's version contains in-frame clones alone and is incomplete. The D gene and trimming were derived from the DNA, and the V and J assignments and clone size from that table. The sample lists approximately 71,000 clones; just over 85% were seen once. The J segment lost 6 bases and the V segment lost 4 bases, leaving 15 bases of the junction unmatched. This CDR3 is 17 amino acids long. Germline CDR1 and CDR2: SNHLY and FYNNEI. The source of this sequence is a man in his fifties or sixties with acute or convalescent COVID-19. The V and J genes are TRBV2 and TRBJ1-5, with 7 bases identical to TRBD1. What was sequenced was peripheral blood. Here the CDR3 reads CASSVWAGFPGGQPQHF. CDR3 nucleotide sequence: TGTGCCAGCAGTGTTTGGGCAGGTTTCCCAGGGGGTCAGCCCCAGCATTTT.